Each of the 8 T cell receptor beta chains below was sequenced from the same sample in a study of PD-1 blockade in classical Hodgkin lymphoma. Time point reported: newly diagnosed, previously untreated cHL patient sample. Investigators obtained CD8+ T cells from thawed PBMCs by magnetic negative selection. This table comes from immunoSEQ multiplex PCR, and its TCRdb copy is limited to in-frame clones, with some not included. The data contain some 5,700 clones, 85% to 90% of them singletons. Sequenced sample: CD8+ T cells from blood. The receptors originated from a human donor with classical Hodgkin lymphoma.

V is TRBV9 and J is TRBJ2-3; a weak D match, TRBD2 (7 bases). V lost 3 bases and J 2 bases, leaving 13 bases between the germline ends. Germline V CDR1 and CDR2: SGDLS, YYNGEE. This CDR3 comprises 15 residues. Here the CDR3 DNA reads TGTGCCAGCAGCGAGGGGGGGCTACACACAGATACGCAGTATTTT. Amino acids: CASSEGGLHTDTQYF.

V is TRBV6-6 and J is TRBJ2-1; D could derive from TRBD1 or TRBD2 (6 bases each). Trimming removed 4 bases at V and 6 bases at J, with 16 bases between. Germline values: CDR1 MNHNY, CDR2 SVGAGI (reference sequence). The CDR3 is made up of 15 amino acids. CDR3 region: CASSSTGAFGNEQFF. CDR3 in DNA: TGTGCCAGCAGTTCTACGGGGGCCTTCGGCAATGAGCAGTTCTTC.

The V and J genes are TRBV29-1 and TRBJ1-1; no clear D. This CDR3 has 14 amino acids. Trimming removed 6 bases from V and 9 bases from J, with 23 bases in between. CDR1 SQVTM and CDR2 ANQGSEA come from the germline V gene. CDR3 nucleotides: TGCAGCGTCCGGGGTGCCATTACAGAAACTCAAGCTTTCTTT. This sequence encodes CSVRGAITETQAFF.

CDR3 region: CASSDRANTEAFF. The CDR3 DNA is TGTGCCAGCAGTGACAGGGCGAACACTGAAGCTTTCTTT. The J gene is TRBJ1-1, the V gene TRBV6-1; possible D gene TRBD1, 5 bases. Germline lookup yields CDR1 MNHNS and CDR2 SASEGT. V was trimmed by 3 bases and J by 1 base, leaving 6 bases between them. The CDR3 contains 13 residues.

The V gene is TRBV13, the J gene TRBJ2-1; D remains unclear. The CDR3 is made up of 11 amino acids. Between the trimmed V and J ends, which lost 4 bases and 8 bases, there was a span of 6 bases. Germline V CDR1 and CDR2: PRHDT, FYEKMQ (reference sequence). CDR3: CASSSADEQFF. For the CDR3, the DNA is TGTGCCAGCAGCTCCGCCGATGAGCAGTTCTTC.

The chain joins TRBV7-8 to TRBJ2-2; a weak D match, TRBD2 (6 bases). The V end was cut by 8 bases, the J end by 5 bases, with 15 bases between. The V gene's germline CDR1 is SGHVS and CDR2 FQNEAQ. This CDR3 is built from 14 residues. DNA of the CDR3: TGTGCCAGCTCGACTAGTTTGTCGACCGGGGAGCTGTTTTTT. Amino acids: CASSTSLSTGELFF.

The V call is TRBV2, the J call TRBJ1-6; D is undetermined. Trimming cost V 6 bases and J 0 bases, with 6 bases left between them. The CDR3 runs to 14 residues. The V gene's germline CDR1 is SNHLY and CDR2 FYNNEI. For the CDR3, the DNA is TGTGCCAGCAGAGGAAGCTCCTATAATTCACCCCTCCACTTT. It codes for CASRGSSYNSPLHF.

This sequence joins TRBV6-5 and TRBJ1-1, with D perhaps TRBD1 (5 bases). The V end lost 6 bases, the J end lost 3 bases, and 11 bases lay between the germline ends. This CDR3 has 13 amino acids. Per the germline V gene, CDR1 is MNHEY and CDR2 is SVGAGI. CDR3 sequence reads: CASRRGRDTEAFF. In DNA form, the CDR3 reads TGTGCCAGCAGGCGGGGGAGGGACACTGAAGCTTTCTTT.